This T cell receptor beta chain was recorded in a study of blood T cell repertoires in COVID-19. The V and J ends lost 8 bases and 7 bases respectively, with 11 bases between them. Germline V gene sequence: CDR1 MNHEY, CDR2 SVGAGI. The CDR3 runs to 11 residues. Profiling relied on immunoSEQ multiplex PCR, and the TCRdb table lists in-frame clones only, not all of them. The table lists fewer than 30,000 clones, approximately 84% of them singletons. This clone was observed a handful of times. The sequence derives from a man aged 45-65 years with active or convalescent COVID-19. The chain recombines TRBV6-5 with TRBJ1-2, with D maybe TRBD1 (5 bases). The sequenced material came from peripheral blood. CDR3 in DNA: TGTGCCAGCCCGCCCGGGGGTGGCTACACCTTC. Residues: CASPPGGGYTF.